This TCR beta chain was identified during a study of blood T cell repertoires in COVID-19. Background on the study: The United States, Italy and Spain provided the acute and convalescent COVID-19 samples.

Original data processing: For nucleated cells, counts were estimated from reference gene primer amplification. TCRdb's copy holds only in-frame clones and misses some; the assay was immunoSEQ multiplex PCR. The D gene and trimming were derived from the DNA, and the V and J assignments and clone size from that table. Of around 250,000 clones in the sample, over 75% were seen once. The V and J ends lost 4 bases and 10 bases respectively, with 13 bases between them. The length of the CDR3 is 12 residues. The sample consisted of peripheral blood. This sequence was found in a human donor in a cohort sampled during active COVID-19. The rearrangement uses TRBV12-3 or TRBV12-4 and TRBJ1-1, with D possibly matching TRBD1 (5 bases). CDR3 bases: TGTGCCAGCAGTTCCGTCCAGGGATCAGCTTTCTTT. Translated: CASSSVQGSAFF.